These T cell receptor beta chains were read from a single sample in a study of cytomegalovirus exposure and HLA in healthy donors. Some clones are missing from TCRdb's copy, which holds only in-frame ones; the method was immunoSEQ multiplex PCR. Among 70,000 or so clones, 80% to 90% were seen once, and the ten largest hold about 12%. The material sequenced was PBMCs. Receptors originate from a woman between 25 and 40 years old in good health and CMV-seropositive. Each CDR3 is given with its conserved first and last residue. Fields, in order: V gene, J gene, CDR3 protein.

>TRBV4-2|TRBJ2-3
CASSQELGQRTDTQYF
>TRBV5-1|TRBJ2-7
CASSLEGLMDEQYF
>TRBV7-9|TRBJ2-1
CASSLSGSAYNEQFF
>TRBV5-1|TRBJ2-3
CASSPPTGASTDTQYF
>TRBV30|TRBJ1-1
CAWSLTGASAFF
>TRBV5-1|TRBJ2-1
CARLDPIGAYNEQFF
>TRBV7-9|TRBJ1-1
CASTPDRGSVTEAFF
>TRBV10-2|TRBJ1-1
CASSAEHLMNTEAFF
>TRBV6-5|TRBJ2-7
CASSYGRGYEQYF
>TRBV27|TRBJ2-1
CASSFILVEGVHEQFF
>TRBV5-8|TRBJ2-7
CASSPQFRTSGRSYEQYF
>TRBV28|.
CASSLPLTYEQYF
>TRBV5-1|TRBJ1-2
CASTLFSRQGIYGYTF
>TRBV6-5|TRBJ2-5
CASSPLLGVTETQYF
>TRBV20-1|TRBJ2-7
CSATRGYEQYF
>TRBV4-2|TRBJ2-7
CASSPMTSGTYEQYF
>TRBV4-1|TRBJ2-5
CASSQKMAEETQYF
>TRBV9|TRBJ2-2
CASSQTGGLVGELFF
>TRBV2|TRBJ2-1
CATPLGRSFYNEQFF
>TRBV9|TRBJ2-6
CASSVSGVLTF